This T cell receptor beta chain originates from a study of cytomegalovirus exposure and HLA in healthy donors. Study-wide results and limits: Reportedly, TCR beta sequences accurately predicted HLA-A and HLA-B alleles in most subjects. Sequencing likely produced, as an artifact, a cluster of highly shared sequence variants. Upon later analysis, TCR association rates were observed to vary by HLA locus, being highest for DRB1 and lowest for HLA-C. Available immune exposure information covered CMV serostatus only.

About this clone: Its matching antigen is unknown.

With 5 bases clipped from V and 1 base from J, the junction kept 10 bases outside the gene matches. The CDR3 runs 17 residues. Germline CDR1 reads LNHDA; CDR2 reads SQIVND (reference sequence). Use of 60 Vbeta and 13 Jbeta primers characterized the PCR. The data were produced by immunoSEQ multiplex PCR, yet TCRdb's version contains in-frame clones alone and is incomplete. The sample lists around 110,000 clones, approximately 80% occurring once. The gene calls are TRBV19 and TRBJ2-1; 8 nucleotides line up with TRBD2. The sequencing input was PBMCs. The TCR sequence derives from a man between 25 and 39 years old in good health and CMV-seropositive. For the CDR3, the DNA is TGTGCCAGTAGTCCCCACTACCCGGGAGGGTCCTACAATGAGCAGTTCTTC. This sequence encodes CASSPHYPGGSYNEQFF. The full variable domain, rest sourced from reference TRBV19 and TRBJ2-1, is DGGITQSPKYLFRKEGQNVTLSCEQNLNHDAMYWYRQDPGQGLRLIYYSQIVNDFQKGDIAEGYSVSREKKESFPLTVTSAQKNPTAFYLCASSPHYPGGSYNEQFFGPGTRLTVL.